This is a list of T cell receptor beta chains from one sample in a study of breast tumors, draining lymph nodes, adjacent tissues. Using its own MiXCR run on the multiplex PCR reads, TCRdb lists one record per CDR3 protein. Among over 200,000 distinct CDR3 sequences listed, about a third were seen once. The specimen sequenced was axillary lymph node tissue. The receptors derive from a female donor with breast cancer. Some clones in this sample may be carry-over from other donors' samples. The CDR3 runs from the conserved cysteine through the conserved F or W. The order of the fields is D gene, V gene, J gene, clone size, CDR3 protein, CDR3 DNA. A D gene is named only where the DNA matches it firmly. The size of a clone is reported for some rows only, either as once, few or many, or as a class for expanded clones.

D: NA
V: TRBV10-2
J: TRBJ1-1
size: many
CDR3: CASSEPSLGNTEAFF
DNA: TGCGCCAGCAGTGAGCCGAGCCTGGGGAACACTGAAGCTTTCTTT

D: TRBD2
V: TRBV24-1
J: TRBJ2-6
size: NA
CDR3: CATSRPGLGANVLTF
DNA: TGTGCCACCAGTCGTCCGGGACTAGGGGCCAACGTCCTGACTTTC

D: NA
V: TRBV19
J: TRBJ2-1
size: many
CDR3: CASSISRGPYNEQFF
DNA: TGTGCCAGTAGTATCAGCAGGGGTCCCTACAATGAGCAGTTCTTC

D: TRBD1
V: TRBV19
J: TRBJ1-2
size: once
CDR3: CAIRDRGIYGYTF
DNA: TGTGCCATCCGGGACAGGGGGATCTATGGCTACACCTTC

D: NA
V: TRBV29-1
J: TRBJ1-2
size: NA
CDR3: CSARRGRVGYTF
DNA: TGCAGCGCTCGTCGGGGGCGAGTTGGCTACACCTTC

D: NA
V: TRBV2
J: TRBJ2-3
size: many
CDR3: CASSEVPTDTQYF
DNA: TGTGCCAGCAGTGAAGTACCCACAGATACGCAGTATTTT

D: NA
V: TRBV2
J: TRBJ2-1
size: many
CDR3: CATTYKYNEQFF
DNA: TGTGCCACAACGTATAAGTACAATGAGCAGTTCTTC

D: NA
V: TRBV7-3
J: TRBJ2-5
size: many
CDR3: CASSTGAQETQYF
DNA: TGTGCCAGCAGCACCGGGGCTCAAGAGACCCAGTACTTC

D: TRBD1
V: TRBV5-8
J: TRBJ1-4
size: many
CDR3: CASADQGAGEKLFF
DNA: TGTGCCAGCGCTGACCAGGGGGCGGGGGAAAAACTGTTTTTT

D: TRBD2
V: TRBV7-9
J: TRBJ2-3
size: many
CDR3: CASSLGTTSGSTDTQYF
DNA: TGTGCCAGCAGCTTAGGAACTACTAGCGGGAGCACAGATACGCAGTATTTT

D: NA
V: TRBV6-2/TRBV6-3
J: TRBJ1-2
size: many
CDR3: CASRPERRGVVGYTF
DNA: TGTGCCAGCAGGCCAGAACGCCGGGGGGTTGTTGGCTACACCTTC

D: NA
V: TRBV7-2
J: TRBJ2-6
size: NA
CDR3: CVSSQGRKQTVSGASVLTF
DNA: TGTGTCAGCAGCCAGGGACGTAAGCAAACTGTCTCTGGGGCCAGCGTCCTGACTTTC

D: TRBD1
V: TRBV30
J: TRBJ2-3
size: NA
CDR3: CAWEKTGAHRTHFTDTQYF
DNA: TGTGCCTGGGAGAAGACAGGGGCCCACAGAACTCATTTCACAGATACGCAGTATTTT

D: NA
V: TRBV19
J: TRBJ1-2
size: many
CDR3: CATSAAGFGYTF
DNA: TGTGCCACCTCAGCCGCGGGGTTTGGCTACACCTTC

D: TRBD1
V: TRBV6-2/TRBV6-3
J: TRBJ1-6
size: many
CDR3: CASSLMDRGESPLHF
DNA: TGTGCCAGCAGTCTGATGGACAGGGGAGAATCACCCCTCCACTTT

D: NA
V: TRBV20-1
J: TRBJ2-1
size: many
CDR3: CSAKNLRVSYNEQFF
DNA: TGCAGTGCTAAGAACCTCAGGGTTTCCTACAATGAGCAGTTCTTC

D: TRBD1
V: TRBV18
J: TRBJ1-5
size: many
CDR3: CASSQDRDQPQHF
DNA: TGTGCCAGCTCACAAGACAGGGATCAGCCCCAGCATTTT

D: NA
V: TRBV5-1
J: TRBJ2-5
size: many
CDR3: CASSSQRRQETQYF
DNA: TGCGCCAGCAGCTCACAGCGTCGTCAAGAGACCCAGTACTTC

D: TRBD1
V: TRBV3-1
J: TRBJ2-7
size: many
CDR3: CASSQGQTGSYEQYF
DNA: TGTGCCAGCAGCCAAGGTCAGACAGGGTCCTACGAGCAGTACTTC

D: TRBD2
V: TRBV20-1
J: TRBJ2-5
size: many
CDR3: CSAGTSAETQYF
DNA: TGCAGTGCCGGGACTAGCGCTGAGACCCAGTACTTC

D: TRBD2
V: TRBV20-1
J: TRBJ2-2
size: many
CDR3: CSARDDGTIGGTGELFF
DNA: TGCAGTGCTAGAGATGATGGGACTATCGGAGGTACCGGGGAGCTGTTTTTT

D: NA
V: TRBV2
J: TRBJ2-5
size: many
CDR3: CASRLDLSLAYQETQYF
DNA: TGTGCCAGCAGACTCGACCTCAGCCTAGCGTACCAAGAGACCCAGTACTTC

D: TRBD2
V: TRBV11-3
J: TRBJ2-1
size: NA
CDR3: CASSPHPPSGTSGYNEQLF
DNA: TGTGCCAGCAGCCCACACCCCCCCTCCGGGACTAGCGGTTACAATGAGCAGCTCTTC

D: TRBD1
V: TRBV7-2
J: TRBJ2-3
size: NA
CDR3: CASSLGGTDTRYF
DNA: TGTGCCAGCAGCTTAGGGGGGACAGATACGCGGTATTTT

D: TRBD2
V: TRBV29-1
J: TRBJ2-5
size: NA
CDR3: CSVGIAGPTGETQYF
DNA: TGCAGCGTCGGGATAGCGGGACCCACCGGGGAGACCCAGTACTTC

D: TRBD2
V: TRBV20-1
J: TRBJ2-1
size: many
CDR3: CSAIAGVKNEQFF
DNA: TGCAGTGCTATAGCGGGAGTAAAGAATGAGCAGTTCTTC

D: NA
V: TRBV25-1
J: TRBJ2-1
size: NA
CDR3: CASSAGGNNEQFF
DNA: TGTGCCAGCAGTGCTGGGGGAAACAATGAGCAGTTCTTC

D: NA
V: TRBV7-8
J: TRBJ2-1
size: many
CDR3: CASSLVQTITSASSYNEQFF
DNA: TGTGCCAGCAGCTTAGTACAAACTATTACTAGTGCTAGCTCCTACAATGAGCAGTTCTTC

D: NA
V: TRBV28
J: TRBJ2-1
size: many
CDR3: CASSFWGTSYNEQFF
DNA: TGTGCCAGCAGTTTCTGGGGGACCTCCTACAATGAGCAGTTCTTC

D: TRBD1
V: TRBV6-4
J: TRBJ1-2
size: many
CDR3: CASTRPGTGFGGYTF
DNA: TGTGCCAGCACACGTCCCGGGACAGGGTTTGGGGGCTACACCTTC

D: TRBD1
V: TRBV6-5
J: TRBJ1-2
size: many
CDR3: CASRSQGLGGYTF
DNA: TGTGCCAGCAGATCACAGGGGCTCGGTGGCTACACCTTC

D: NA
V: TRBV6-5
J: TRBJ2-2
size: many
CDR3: CASSYSPGPPAGELFF
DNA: TGTGCCAGCAGTTACTCGCCGGGACCTCCGGCCGGGGAGCTGTTTTTT

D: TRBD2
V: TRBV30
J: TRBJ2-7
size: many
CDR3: CAWSVPREGRYEQYF
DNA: TGTGCCTGGAGTGTACCCCGGGAGGGCCGCTACGAGCAGTACTTC

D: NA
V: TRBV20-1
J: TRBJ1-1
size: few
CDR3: CSARIGDFGTEAFF
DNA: TGCAGTGCTAGAATAGGGGATTTCGGCACTGAAGCTTTCTTT

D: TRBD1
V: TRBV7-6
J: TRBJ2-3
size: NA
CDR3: CASSLAQGNEQYF
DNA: TGTGCCAGCAGCTTAGCACAGGGGAATGAGCAGTATTTT

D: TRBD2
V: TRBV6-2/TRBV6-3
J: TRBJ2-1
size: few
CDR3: CASLDSGSLNEQFF
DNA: TGTGCCAGTCTCGATAGCGGGAGCTTGAATGAGCAGTTCTTC

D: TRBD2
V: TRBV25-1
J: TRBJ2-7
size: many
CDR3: CASSDRRASGTYEQYF
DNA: TGTGCCAGCAGTGATAGGAGGGCTAGCGGGACTTACGAGCAGTACTTC

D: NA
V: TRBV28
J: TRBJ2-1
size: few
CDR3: CASRTSSYNEQFF
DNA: TGTGCCAGCAGGACTAGCTCCTACAATGAGCAGTTCTTC

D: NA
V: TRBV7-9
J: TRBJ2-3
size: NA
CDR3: CASTQREGDGATDTQYF
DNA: TGTGCCAGCACCCAAAGGGAGGGGGACGGAGCCACAGATACGCAGTATTTT

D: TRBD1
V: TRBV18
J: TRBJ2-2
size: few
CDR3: CASRGQGASTGELFF
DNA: TGTGCCAGCCGAGGACAGGGGGCGTCGACCGGGGAGCTGTTTTTT

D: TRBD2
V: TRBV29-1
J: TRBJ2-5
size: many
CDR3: CSVGGSETQYF
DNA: TGCAGCGTGGGGGGGTCCGAGACCCAGTACTTC

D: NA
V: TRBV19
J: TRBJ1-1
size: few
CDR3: CASNRPGAGTEAFF
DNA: TGTGCCAGTAACAGGCCCGGTGCCGGGACTGAAGCTTTCTTT

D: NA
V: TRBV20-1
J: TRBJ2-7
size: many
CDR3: CSARVLGANYEQYF
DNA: TGCAGTGCTAGAGTCCTCGGGGCGAACTACGAGCAGTACTTC

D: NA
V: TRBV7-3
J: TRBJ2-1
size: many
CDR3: CASSLSRAGNNEQFF
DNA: TGTGCCAGCAGCTTATCTCGAGCGGGCAACAATGAGCAGTTCTTC

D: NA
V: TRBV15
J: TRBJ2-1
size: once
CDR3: CATSRLSSPQGNEQFF
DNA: TGTGCCACCAGCAGACTCAGCAGCCCACAGGGCAATGAGCAGTTCTTC

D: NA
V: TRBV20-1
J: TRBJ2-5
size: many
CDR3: CSALLTGQETQYF
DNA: TGCAGTGCCCTCTTGACGGGTCAAGAGACCCAGTACTTC

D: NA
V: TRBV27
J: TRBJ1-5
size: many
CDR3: CASPHGGSNQPQHF
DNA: TGTGCCAGCCCCCACGGAGGGAGCAATCAGCCCCAGCATTTT

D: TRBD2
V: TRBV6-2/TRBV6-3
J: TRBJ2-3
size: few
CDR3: CASSHSRGLATDTQYF
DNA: TGTGCCAGCAGTCACTCGAGAGGACTAGCAACAGATACGCAGTATTTT

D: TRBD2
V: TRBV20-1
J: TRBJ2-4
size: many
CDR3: CSAQGLAGGPDIQYF
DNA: TGCAGTGCCCAGGGACTAGCGGGAGGGCCGGACATTCAGTACTTC

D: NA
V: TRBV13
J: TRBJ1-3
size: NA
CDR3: CASSLGHTSSGNTIYF
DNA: TGTGCCAGCAGCTTAGGTCATACGAGCTCTGGAAACACCATATATTTT

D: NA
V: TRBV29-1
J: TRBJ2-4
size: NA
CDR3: CSVEVKNIRYF
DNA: TGCAGCGTTGAGGTTAAAAACATTCGGTACTTC

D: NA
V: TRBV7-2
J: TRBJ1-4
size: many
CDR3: CASSNREGEKLFF
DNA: TGTGCCAGCAGCAACAGGGAGGGCGAAAAACTGTTTTTT

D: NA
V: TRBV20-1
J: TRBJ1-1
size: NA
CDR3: CRGTYYTEAFF
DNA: TGCAGGGGGACCTACTACACTGAAGCTTTCTTT

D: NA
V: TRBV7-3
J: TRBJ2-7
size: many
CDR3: CASSFDMYEQYF
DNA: TGTGCCAGCAGCTTCGACATGTACGAGCAGTACTTC

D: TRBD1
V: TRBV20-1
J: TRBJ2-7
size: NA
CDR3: CSAPPKGDRAYEQYF
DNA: TGCAGTGCCCCTCCTAAGGGCGACAGGGCTTACGAGCAGTACTTC

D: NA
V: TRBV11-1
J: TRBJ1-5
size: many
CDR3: CASSFWEGQPQHF
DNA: TGTGCCAGCAGCTTCTGGGAGGGCCAGCCCCAGCATTTT

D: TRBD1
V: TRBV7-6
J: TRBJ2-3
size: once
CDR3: CASSFTTGGHTQYF
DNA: TGTGCCAGCAGCTTTACAACAGGGGGGCATACGCAGTATTTT